These T cell receptor beta chains were read from a single sample in a study of T cell responses to AZD1222 COVID-19 vaccine. Here immunoSEQ multiplex PCR was the method, and the copy in TCRdb shows in-frame clones only, minus some. The repertoire holds some 180,000 clones, 87% seen once, with around 1% in the top ten. This specimen was peripheral blood, taken 28 days after the second AZD1222 dose. The receptors were gathered from an adult who received the AZD1222 COVID-19 vaccine. Each CDR3 is given with its conserved first and last residue. Each record gives: clone size, V gene, J gene, D gene, CDR3 protein, CDR3 DNA. The D gene is left open where the match is weak. Clone size appears in some rows only: once, few, many, or a class for an expanded clone.

abundance: .
v_gene: TRBV4-1
j_gene: TRBJ2-1
d_gene: .
CDR3aa: CASSQDGGGEYNEQFF
CDR3nt: TGCGCCAGCAGCCAAGATGGGGGCGGGGAGTACAATGAGCAGTTCTTC

abundance: .
v_gene: TRBV4-2
j_gene: TRBJ2-5
d_gene: .
CDR3aa: CASSQERQLQETQYF
CDR3nt: TGTGCCAGCAGCCAAGAGCGACAGCTCCAAGAGACCCAGTACTTC

abundance: .
v_gene: TRBV6-1
j_gene: TRBJ1-6
d_gene: TRBD1
CDR3aa: CATSDRGHSPLHF
CDR3nt: TGTGCCACCAGTGACAGGGGGCATTCACCCCTCCACTTT

abundance: .
v_gene: TRBV4-3
j_gene: TRBJ1-6
d_gene: .
CDR3aa: CASSQDWDGYNSPLHF
CDR3nt: TGCGCCAGCAGCCAAGATTGGGACGGATATAATTCACCCCTCCACTTT

abundance: .
v_gene: TRBV6-2/TRBV6-3
j_gene: TRBJ2-3
d_gene: TRBD2
CDR3aa: CASSFGGLAGVLTDTQYF
CDR3nt: TGTGCCAGCAGTTTTGGAGGACTAGCGGGGGTTCTCACAGATACGCAGTATTTT

abundance: .
v_gene: TRBV4-2
j_gene: TRBJ2-7
d_gene: .
CDR3aa: CASSQGGPLQQYF
CDR3nt: TGTGCCAGCAGCCAAGGGGGCCCCCTGCAGCAGTACTTC

abundance: .
v_gene: TRBV19
j_gene: TRBJ1-2
d_gene: .
CDR3aa: CASSRQSEGYTF
CDR3nt: TGTGCCAGTAGTAGACAGTCGGAGGGCTACACCTTC

abundance: .
v_gene: TRBV12-3/TRBV12-4
j_gene: TRBJ1-5
d_gene: .
CDR3aa: CASSGGYNQPQHF
CDR3nt: TGTGCCAGCAGTGGGGGGTACAATCAGCCCCAGCATTTT

abundance: .
v_gene: TRBV7-9
j_gene: TRBJ1-4
d_gene: TRBD1
CDR3aa: CASAGTGGVLLFF
CDR3nt: TGTGCCAGCGCTGGGACAGGGGGCGTATTACTGTTTTTT

abundance: .
v_gene: TRBV12-3/TRBV12-4
j_gene: TRBJ1-2
d_gene: .
CDR3aa: CASSPGNYGYTF
CDR3nt: TGTGCCAGCAGTCCTGGAAACTATGGCTACACCTTC

abundance: .
v_gene: TRBV6-5
j_gene: TRBJ1-1
d_gene: TRBD1
CDR3aa: CASRYDRGGYTEAFF
CDR3nt: TGTGCCAGCAGATATGACAGGGGAGGATACACTGAAGCTTTCTTT

abundance: .
v_gene: TRBV3-1/TRBV3-2
j_gene: TRBJ1-1
d_gene: .
CDR3aa: CASSQDGRGAFF
CDR3nt: TGTGCCAGCAGCCAAGATGGGCGGGGAGCTTTCTTT

abundance: .
v_gene: TRBV6-6
j_gene: TRBJ1-5
d_gene: TRBD1
CDR3aa: CASSYLGQGNQPQHF
CDR3nt: TGTGCCAGCAGTTACTTGGGACAGGGAAATCAGCCCCAGCATTTT

abundance: .
v_gene: TRBV4-1
j_gene: TRBJ1-5
d_gene: TRBD1
CDR3aa: CASSPPGQGYQPQHF
CDR3nt: TGCGCCAGCAGCCCGCCGGGACAGGGATATCAGCCCCAGCATTTT

abundance: once
v_gene: TRBV4-1
j_gene: TRBJ2-3
d_gene: .
CDR3aa: CASSRISGDTQYF
CDR3nt: TGCGCCAGCAGCCGGATTAGCGGAGATACGCAGTATTTT

abundance: .
v_gene: TRBV6-1
j_gene: TRBJ2-1
d_gene: .
CDR3aa: CASSEAPVFHEQFF
CDR3nt: TGTGCCAGCAGTGAAGCGCCGGTTTTCCATGAGCAGTTCTTC

abundance: .
v_gene: TRBV6-5
j_gene: TRBJ1-1
d_gene: .
CDR3aa: CASIILPPNTEAFF
CDR3nt: TGTGCCAGCATTATTCTACCCCCGAACACTGAAGCTTTCTTT

abundance: .
v_gene: TRBV5-6
j_gene: TRBJ2-7
d_gene: .
CDR3aa: CASSFFGYEQYF
CDR3nt: TGTGCCAGCAGCTTTTTTGGCTACGAGCAGTACTTC

abundance: .
v_gene: TRBV11-3
j_gene: TRBJ2-3
d_gene: .
CDR3aa: CASSLVGGGGTDTQYF
CDR3nt: TGTGCCAGCAGCTTAGTTGGCGGGGGCGGCACAGATACGCAGTATTTT

abundance: .
v_gene: TRBV4-3
j_gene: TRBJ2-7
d_gene: .
CDR3aa: CASSQDLTGIYEQYF
CDR3nt: TGCGCCAGCAGCCAAGATCTAACAGGCATCTACGAGCAGTACTTC

abundance: .
v_gene: TRBV5-4
j_gene: TRBJ2-7
d_gene: .
CDR3aa: CASSTGTHDYEQYF
CDR3nt: TGTGCCAGCAGCACCGGGACTCATGACTACGAGCAGTACTTC

abundance: .
v_gene: TRBV5-1
j_gene: TRBJ1-4
d_gene: TRBD1
CDR3aa: CASSPLLQGGVEKLFF
CDR3nt: TGCGCCAGCAGCCCACTCCTACAGGGGGGAGTTGAAAAACTGTTTTTT

abundance: .
v_gene: TRBV11-2
j_gene: TRBJ2-3
d_gene: .
CDR3aa: CASSLEGGQVQDTQYF
CDR3nt: TGTGCCAGCAGCTTAGAGGGGGGCCAGGTGCAAGATACGCAGTATTTT

abundance: .
v_gene: TRBV20-1
j_gene: TRBJ1-1
d_gene: .
CDR3aa: CSASRGGRNTEAFF
CDR3nt: TGCAGTGCTAGTAGAGGGGGACGGAACACTGAAGCTTTCTTT

abundance: few
v_gene: TRBV7-5
j_gene: TRBJ1-1
d_gene: .
CDR3aa: CARSLSKGAAFF
CDR3nt: TGTGCCAGAAGCTTATCTAAGGGAGCAGCTTTCTTT

abundance: .
v_gene: TRBV19
j_gene: TRBJ2-3
d_gene: TRBD2
CDR3aa: CASSIGAGGTQYF
CDR3nt: TGTGCCAGTAGTATTGGGGCGGGGGGTACGCAGTATTTT

abundance: .
v_gene: TRBV18
j_gene: TRBJ2-5
d_gene: .
CDR3aa: CASSPAGNQETQYF
CDR3nt: TGTGCCAGCTCACCAGCCGGGAACCAAGAGACCCAGTACTTC

abundance: .
v_gene: TRBV12-5
j_gene: TRBJ1-2
d_gene: .
CDR3aa: CASGLVQGRLYGYTF
CDR3nt: TGTGCTAGTGGTTTGGTACAAGGGCGACTCTATGGCTACACCTTC

abundance: .
v_gene: TRBV4-1
j_gene: TRBJ2-5
d_gene: .
CDR3aa: CASSQGTSQPQYF
CDR3nt: TGCGCCAGCAGCCAAGGGACTTCTCAGCCCCAGTACTTC

abundance: once
v_gene: TRBV18
j_gene: TRBJ2-2
d_gene: TRBD2
CDR3aa: CASSPAGMNTGELFF
CDR3nt: TGTGCCAGCTCTCCAGCGGGGATGAACACCGGGGAGCTGTTTTTT

abundance: .
v_gene: TRBV5-5
j_gene: TRBJ1-5
d_gene: .
CDR3aa: CASSFEGYNQPQHF
CDR3nt: TGTGCCAGCAGCTTTGAGGGGTACAATCAGCCCCAGCATTTT

abundance: .
v_gene: TRBV4-3
j_gene: TRBJ2-3
d_gene: TRBD2
CDR3aa: CASSRDGGAGDTQYF
CDR3nt: TGCGCCAGCAGCCGAGACGGGGGGGCAGGAGATACGCAGTATTTT

abundance: .
v_gene: TRBV4-1
j_gene: TRBJ1-4
d_gene: .
CDR3aa: CASSQDPGNNVNEKLFF
CDR3nt: TGCGCCAGCAGCCAAGATCCGGGCAACAACGTGAATGAAAAACTGTTTTTT

abundance: .
v_gene: TRBV4-3
j_gene: TRBJ1-2
d_gene: .
CDR3aa: CASSQDPRDGYGYTF
CDR3nt: TGCGCCAGCAGCCAAGATCCTCGGGACGGCTATGGCTACACCTTC

abundance: .
v_gene: TRBV11-2
j_gene: TRBJ2-7
d_gene: TRBD1
CDR3aa: CASRRQGWIHEQYF
CDR3nt: TGTGCCAGCAGGCGACAGGGTTGGATCCACGAGCAGTACTTC